Presented here are 17 T cell receptor beta chains from one specimen sequenced in a study of cytomegalovirus exposure and HLA in healthy donors. In the PCR, 60 Vbeta and 13 Jbeta primers were used. The assay was immunoSEQ multiplex PCR, and TCRdb's table has in-frame clones only and misses some. The specimen's table records under 150,000 clones. The material sequenced was PBMCs. These receptors were taken from a woman aged 40 to 50 in good health and CMV-seronegative.

V is TRBV5-5 and J is TRBJ1-1, with TRBD1 identical over 8 bases. The CDR3 spans 15 residues. Germline loops: CDR1 SGHKS, CDR2 YYEKEE (reference sequence). With V trimmed by 7 bases and J by 5 bases, 13 bases remained unmatched. DNA for the CDR3: TGTGCCAGCGAGTCAGGGGGCGCGAAGGGTACTGAAGCTTTCTTT. This encodes CASESGGAKGTEAFF.

The chain joins TRBV27 to TRBJ2-4, with 10 bases matching TRBD2. The CDR3 sequence is 15 residues long. Trimming at V came to 6 bases and at J to 5 bases, leaving 7 bases not matched to a gene. The germline V gene encodes CDR1 MNHEY and CDR2 SMNVEV (reference sequence). In DNA, the CDR3 is TGTGCCAGCAGCCGTATCCTAGCGGGGGAAAACATTCAGTACTTC. Protein: CASSRILAGENIQYF.

This rearrangement joins TRBV27 to TRBJ1-1, with 10 bases that match TRBD1. V gave up 5 bases and J gave up 3 bases; unmatched junction bases: 3. Germline assignment: CDR1 MNHEY and CDR2 SMNVEV (reference sequence). This CDR3 is 14 amino acids long. Here the CDR3 reads CASSVGTGDTEAFF. The CDR3 DNA reads as TGTGCCAGCAGTGTCGGGACAGGGGACACTGAAGCTTTCTTT.

The chain has TRBV7-9 and TRBJ1-2, with TRBD1 matching over 9 bases. The CDR3 covers 16 residues. V gave up 5 bases and J gave up 4 bases; unmatched junction bases: 11. Germline V CDR1 and CDR2: SEHNR, FQNEAQ (reference sequence). CDR3 protein: CASSRSDRGFGYGYTF. In nucleotides, the CDR3 is TGTGCCAGCAGCCGTTCGGACAGGGGCTTCGGCTATGGCTACACCTTC. The whole variable domain, remainder taken from reference TRBV7-9 and TRBJ1-2, is DTGVSQNPRHKITKRGQNVTFRCDPISEHNRLYWYRQTLGQGPEFLTYFQNEAQLEKSRLLSDRFSAERPKGSFSTLEIQRTEQGDSAMYLCASSRSDRGFGYGYTFGSGTRLTVV.

This chain joins TRBV9 and TRBJ1-1; a possible D gene is TRBD1 (6 bases). CDR3 length: 14 amino acids. The germline V and J ends were trimmed by 4 bases and 10 bases, with 20 bases remaining between them. Germline-derived CDR1 and CDR2 are SGDLS and YYNGEE. This CDR3 reads CASSPGVPSGGAFF. CDR3 nucleotide sequence: TGTGCCAGCAGCCCAGGGGTCCCTTCTGGGGGAGCTTTCTTT.

The chain links TRBV11-2 to TRBJ1-2, with 9 positions matching TRBD1. The V segment lost 6 bases and the J segment 7 bases; nucleotides outside the gene matches: 9. Germline CDR1 SGHAT, CDR2 FQNNGV. This CDR3 has 14 residues. The CDR3 DNA reads as TGTGCCAGCAGGCCACGGGACAGGGACTTTGGCTACACCTTC. It codes for CASRPRDRDFGYTF.

The chain employs TRBV7-6 and TRBJ1-5, with 7 bases matching TRBD1. V trimming: 5 bases; J trimming: 3 bases; junction bases outside the gene matches: 7. The CDR3 runs to 15 residues. Germline CDR1 and CDR2: SGHVS and FNYEAQ. CDR3 DNA sequence: TGTGCCAGCAGCAGTGGGACAGTAAACAATCAGCCCCAGCATTTT. Protein: CASSSGTVNNQPQHF.

V usage is TRBV5-6 and J usage is TRBJ2-7; D might be TRBD2 (6 bases). Trimming cost V 1 base and J 8 bases, with 13 bases left between them. CDR3 length: 13 residues. Germline V lookup: CDR1 SGHDT, CDR2 YYEEEE. CDR3 sequence reads: CASSLSCGNQQYF. DNA of the CDR3: TGTGCCAGCAGCTTGTCGTGCGGGAATCAGCAGTACTTC. Variable domain in full (rest from reference TRBV5-6 and TRBJ2-7): DAGVTQSPTHLIKTRGQQVTLRCSPKSGHDTVSWYQQALGQGPQFIFQYYEEEERQRGNFPDRFSGHQFPNYSSELNVNALLLGDSALYLCASSLSCGNQQYFGPGTRLTVT.

V is TRBV7-2 and J is TRBJ2-7, with 12 bases lining up with TRBD2. CDR3 length equals 15 residues. Germline CDR1 reads SGHTA; CDR2 reads FQGNSA. V shed 5 bases, J shed 2 bases, and the junction held 4 bases outside the gene matches. CDR3 DNA sequence: TGTGCCAGCAGCCCCCGGACTAGCGGGGCCTACGAGCAGTACTTC. Its protein product is CASSPRTSGAYEQYF.

The chain is built from TRBV7-8 and TRBJ2-7; 9 positions agree with TRBD1. V shed 5 bases, J shed 2 bases, and the junction held 7 bases outside the gene matches. This CDR3 has 15 amino acids. CDR1 and CDR2 from the germline V gene are SGHVS and FQNEAQ. Here the CDR3 reads CASSRSGQGTYEQYV. The CDR3 coding sequence is TGTGCCAGCAGCAGATCGGGACAGGGCACCTACGAGCAGTACGTC.

The rearrangement links TRBV4-3 to TRBJ2-2; 11 nucleotides agree with TRBD2. Per the germline V gene, CDR1 is LGHNA and CDR2 is YSLEER. The trim removed 3 bases at V and 5 bases at J, leaving 5 bases unmatched. CDR3 size: 16 residues. The DNA for the CDR3 is TGCGCCAGCAGCCAGATGGGACTAGCGGAAACCGGGGAGCTGTTTTTT. It encodes CASSQMGLAETGELFF.

This chain links TRBV7-3 with TRBJ2-5, with TRBD2 as a possible D gene (6 bases). Germline-derived CDR1 and CDR2 are SGHTA and FQGTGA. V was shortened by 5 bases and J by 5 bases, with 18 bases between the two germline ends. This CDR3 spans 15 amino acids. The CDR3 nucleotides read TGTGCCAGCAGCCCCTCCCCCGGGGGTAGGGAGACCCAGTACTTC. It specifies CASSPSPGGRETQYF. Full variable domain (rest looked up from reference TRBV7-3 and TRBJ2-5): GAGVSQTPSNKVTEKGKYVELRCDPISGHTALYWYRQSLGQGPEFLIYFQGTGAADDSGLPNDRFFAVRPEGSVSTLKIQRTERGDSAVYLCASSPSPGGRETQYFGPGTRLLVL.

The CDR3 region has the DNA TGTGCCAGCAGCAGTACCAGGGGCACAGATACGCAGTATTTT. It yields the protein CASSSTRGTDTQYF. The chain combines TRBV11-3 with TRBJ2-3, with a weak D call TRBD1 (5 bases). This CDR3 is built from 14 residues. Germline-derived CDR1 and CDR2 are SGHNT and YENEEA. V was pared by 5 bases and J by 1 base, with 10 bases between.

This chain connects TRBV19 to TRBJ2-1; D is unresolved. V lost 3 bases to trimming and J lost 6 bases, with 6 bases between them. The CDR3 is 12 amino acids. The germline V gene encodes CDR1 LNHDA and CDR2 SQIVND (reference sequence). The CDR3 DNA sequence: TGTGCCAGTAGTATCGAGAGCAATGAGCAGTTCTTC. It specifies CASSIESNEQFF.

The chain employs TRBV7-2 and TRBJ2-5; D gene uncertain. Trimming stripped 1 base from V and 5 bases from J, with 11 bases between. Germline values: CDR1 SGHTA, CDR2 FQGNSA. There are 14 residues in the CDR3. In DNA form, the CDR3 reads TGTGCCAGCAGCTTAGGCCTAGATCGGGAGACCCAGTACTTC. Its protein is CASSLGLDRETQYF.

This chain joins TRBV10-3 and TRBJ1-1; 9 bases align to TRBD1. Germline V gene lookup returns CDR1 ENHRY and CDR2 SYGVKD. The CDR3 has 13 residues. The V gene end was trimmed by 6 bases and the J gene end by 4 bases; junction bases not matched to a gene: 3. The CDR3 nucleotides are TGTGCCATCAGCCCGACAGGGGGCACTGAAGCTTTCTTT. This gives the protein CAISPTGGTEAFF.

The rearrangement links TRBV6-4 to TRBJ2-3, with 10 nucleotides matching TRBD2. There are 17 residues in the CDR3. Germline V CDR1 and CDR2: MRHNA, SNTAGT. Trimming at V came to 3 bases and at J to 2 bases, leaving 8 bases not matched to a gene. The CDR3 DNA reads TGTGCCAGCAGTGAAAGGGCTAGCGGGGGCACCACAGATACGCAGTATTTT. Protein: CASSERASGGTTDTQYF.